The 13 T cell receptor beta chains presented below share a single source sample, sequenced in a study of CD8 T cells in Susac syndrome. Random hexamers served to reverse transcribe roughly 0.5 to 1 ug RNA. TCRdb re-analysed the immunoSEQ multiplex PCR reads in MiXCR, keeping a single row per CDR3 protein. The sample consists of about 300,000 distinct CDR3 sequences, approximately 85% of them appearing once. The sample was CD8+ T cells from PBMCs. The source of these receptors is a human donor with multiple sclerosis.

V and J are TRBV28 and TRBJ1-1; D not certain. This CDR3 is built from 11 residues. CDR1 and CDR2 (germline): MDHEN, SYDVKM. Trimming removed 7 bases from V and 5 bases from J, with 8 bases in between. CDR3 DNA: TGTGCCAGCATCGGAGTAACTGAAGCTTTCTTT. It encodes CASIGVTEAFF. The complete variable domain, with remaining parts taken from reference TRBV28 and TRBJ1-1, reads DVKVTQSSRYLVKRTGEKVFLECVQDMDHENMFWYRQDPGLGLRLIYFSYDVKMKEKGDIPEGYSVSREKKERFSLILESASTNQTSMYLCASIGVTEAFFGQGTRLTVV.

The chain employs TRBV28 and TRBJ2-3; D is unclear. The CDR3 is 14 residues long. Germline CDR1 MDHEN, CDR2 SYDVKM. Trimming cost V 2 bases and J 0 bases, with 6 bases left between them. The CDR3 DNA reads TGTGCCAGCAGTTTAGACGCCAGCACAGATACGCAGTATTTT. This translates into CASSLDASTDTQYF.

The V and J genes are TRBV27 and TRBJ1-2; D possibly corresponds to TRBD1 (6 bases). Trimming cost V 2 bases and J 8 bases, with 12 bases left between them. CDR3 length: 13 amino acids. Germline CDR1 is MNHEY and CDR2 is SMNVEV (reference sequence). The CDR3 bases are TGTGCCAGCAGTTTAACGACAGGTTGGGGCTACACCTTC. This sequence encodes CASSLTTGWGYTF.

This clonotype was detected once. CDR3 sequence: CSVEQEMNTGELFF. CDR3 DNA sequence: TGCAGCGTTGAGCAAGAGATGAACACCGGGGAGCTGTTTTTT. This sequence joins TRBV29-1 and TRBJ2-2; no clear D. Germline values: CDR1 SQVTM, CDR2 ANQGSEA. Trimming removed 3 bases at V and 1 base at J, with 9 bases between. The CDR3 has 14 amino acids.

The chain couples TRBV24-1 to TRBJ2-1; no definite D call. The germline gives CDR1 KGHDR, CDR2 SFDVKD. The V end was cut by 6 bases, the J end by 7 bases, with 6 bases between. This CDR3 comprises 11 residues. The CDR3 spells CATSLRNEQFF. The CDR3 DNA reads as TGTGCCACCAGTCTTCGAAATGAGCAGTTCTTC.

This clonotype was detected once. This sequence joins TRBV2 and TRBJ2-6, with D perhaps matching TRBD1 (5 bases). Germline loops: CDR1 SNHLY, CDR2 FYNNEI. CDR3 length: 15 amino acids. The V end lost 11 bases, the J end lost 2 bases, and 16 bases lay between the germline ends. For the CDR3, the DNA is TGTGCCCGGTTAGGTGGACAAGCTGGGGCCAACGTCCTGACTTTC. Translating it yields CARLGGQAGANVLTF.

The table lists this clonotype with a few counts. This chain links TRBV5-1 with TRBJ2-3; 15 positions match TRBD2. The CDR3 loop spans 16 amino acids. V lost 4 bases, J lost 5 bases, and 5 bases stayed unmatched. CDR1 is SGHRS and CDR2 is YFSETQ in the germline V gene. The CDR3 region is CASSPRTSGREDTQYF. In nucleotides, the CDR3 is TGCGCCAGCAGCCCTCGGACTAGCGGGAGGGAAGATACGCAGTATTTT.

The rearrangement joins TRBV19 to TRBJ2-1, with a tentative D call TRBD1 (5 bases). Germline-derived CDR1 and CDR2 are LNHDA and SQIVND (reference sequence). The length of the CDR3 is 16 residues. V was cut by 3 bases and J by 0 bases, with 12 bases left in between. CDR3 amino acids: CASSIFRGLSYNEQFF. The CDR3 DNA follows: TGTGCCAGTAGTATTTTTAGGGGCCTCTCCTACAATGAGCAGTTCTTC.

The V gene is TRBV28, the J gene TRBJ2-7; unclear D gene. This CDR3 is built from 13 residues. V was clipped by 3 bases and J by 6 bases, with 12 bases between them. CDR1 MDHEN and CDR2 SYDVKM come from the germline V gene. The CDR3 DNA is TGTGCCAGCAGTTTTGGATGGCGGTTCGAGCAGTACTTC. It yields the protein CASSFGWRFEQYF.

The chain uses TRBV9 and TRBJ2-3; D unresolved. From germline, CDR1 is SGDLS and CDR2 YYNGEE. V was cut by 3 bases and J by 0 bases, with 14 bases left in between. The CDR3 spans 16 residues. This chain's CDR3 is CASSALNLDSTDTQYF. Written as DNA, the CDR3 is TGTGCCAGCAGCGCTCTTAACCTCGATAGCACAGATACGCAGTATTTT.

The chain combines TRBV29-1 with TRBJ2-7; 8 bases are a match to TRBD1. There are 16 residues in the CDR3. Looked up from germline, CDR1 is SQVTM and CDR2 is ANQGSEA. Trimming at V came to 1 base and at J to 6 bases, leaving 14 bases not matched to a gene. The DNA of the CDR3 is TGCAGCGTTGAAGGCGCCTCTGGGACAGGCCTTAGCGAGCAGTACTTC. This sequence encodes CSVEGASGTGLSEQYF.

V and J are TRBV28 and TRBJ2-5; the D gene is possibly TRBD2 (5 bases). This CDR3 has 13 amino acids. From germline, CDR1 is MDHEN and CDR2 SYDVKM. V lost 5 bases and J 5 bases, leaving 12 bases between the germline ends. CDR3 region: CASSLPEDETQYF. The CDR3 nucleotides read TGTGCCAGCAGTCTCCCGGAGGATGAGACCCAGTACTTC.

The chain carries TRBV20-1 and TRBJ1-1; 8 bases align to TRBD1. Germline loops: CDR1 DFQATT, CDR2 SNEGSKA (reference sequence). This CDR3 comprises 14 residues. V lost 7 bases, J lost 1 base, and 8 bases stayed unmatched. This CDR3 reads CSVKPGTGNTEAFF. In nucleotides, the CDR3 is TGCAGTGTCAAGCCCGGGACAGGGAACACTGAAGCTTTCTTT.